Each of the 25 T cell receptor beta chains below was sequenced from the same sample in a study of T cell responses to AZD1222 COVID-19 vaccine. Clones were sequenced by immunoSEQ multiplex PCR, and TCRdb holds only the in-frame ones, with some missing. The sample lists 150,000 or so clones, about 91% occurring once. Material: peripheral blood, obtained on day 0 of AZD1222 vaccination. These receptors all come from an adult in good health.

This chain uses TRBV3-1 (or the pseudogene TRBV3-2) with TRBJ2-1; tentatively, D is TRBD1 (6 bases). Trimming took off 1 base at V and 6 bases at J, with 16 bases between the two ends. Per germline, CDR1 LGHDT and CDR2 YNNKEL (reference sequence). The CDR3 totals 16 residues. The CDR3 sequence is CASSQGRRIQGNEQFF. CDR3 DNA: TGTGCCAGCAGCCAAGGGAGAAGGATACAGGGCAATGAGCAGTTCTTC.

CDR3 amino acids: CASSLDGGGFETQYF. CDR3 coding DNA: TGTGCCAGCAGCTTAGATGGAGGGGGCTTCGAGACCCAGTACTTC. V and J are TRBV11-3 and TRBJ2-5; tentatively, D is TRBD1 (7 bases). The CDR3 is 15 residues long. CDR1 and CDR2 (germline): SGHNT, YENEEA. Between the trimmed V and J ends, which lost 0 bases and 5 bases, there was a span of 13 bases.

This chain joins TRBV7-3 and TRBJ2-3; 8 positions agree with TRBD1. J was trimmed by 2 bases and V by 5 bases; bases with no gene match: 3. Per the germline V gene, CDR1 is SGHTA and CDR2 is FQGTGA. The CDR3 is made up of 14 amino acids. This CDR3 reads CASSRDRNTDTQYF. The DNA of the CDR3 is TGTGCCAGCAGCAGGGACAGGAACACAGATACGCAGTATTTT.

The chain has TRBV28 and TRBJ1-2; tentative D call: TRBD1 (6 bases). Trimming pared 3 bases from V and 4 bases from J, leaving 18 bases between. The CDR3 totals 16 residues. Germline V gene sequence: CDR1 MDHEN, CDR2 SYDVKM. CDR3 sequence (DNA): TGTGCCAGCAGTTTTCTGGTCGGGGGGCTGGGCTATGGCTACACCTTC. It codes for CASSFLVGGLGYGYTF.

This clone occurred a few times. CDR3 coding DNA: TGCGCCAGCAGCGGGGACTCTAGCACAGATACGCAGTATTTT. This codes for CASSGDSSTDTQYF. The chain recombines TRBV4-1 with TRBJ2-3; tentative D call: TRBD2 (6 bases). The germline gives CDR1 MGHRA, CDR2 YSYEKL. The CDR3 spans 14 residues. Deletions cut 5 bases from V and 0 bases from J, with 9 bases between.

This clone has a single count. V and J are TRBV25-1 and TRBJ1-2; D is unclear. The CDR3 has 12 residues. Trimming shortened V by 4 bases and J by 8 bases, and 11 bases separated the two germline ends. Germline V gives CDR1 MGHDK, CDR2 SYGVNS. CDR3 DNA: TGTGCCAGCAGTGCAGGTCCGAGGGGCTACACCTTC. Its protein is CASSAGPRGYTF.

The V gene is TRBV12-5, the J gene TRBJ1-2; D not certain. Trimming pared 7 bases from V and 3 bases from J, leaving 6 bases between. The length of the CDR3 is 11 residues. Germline V gives CDR1 LGHNT, CDR2 FRNRAP. The CDR3 reads CASAVDYGYTF. The CDR3 DNA is TGTGCTAGTGCGGTAGACTATGGCTACACCTTC.

The chain is built from TRBV7-8 and TRBJ1-4, with D hard to call. There are 19 residues in the CDR3. Per germline, CDR1 SGHVS and CDR2 FQNEAQ. V lost 2 bases to trimming and J lost 0 bases, with 19 bases between them. The CDR3 sequence: CASSLSRLGFATTNEKLFF. For the CDR3, the DNA is TGTGCCAGCAGCTTATCACGTCTTGGTTTCGCAACAACTAATGAAAAACTGTTTTTT.

V is TRBV5-1 and J is TRBJ1-6; TRBD1 matches 7 bases. V dropped 1 base and J dropped 2; count of bases not matched to a gene: 3. Per the germline V gene, CDR1 is SGHRS and CDR2 is YFSETQ. This CDR3 region has 16 residues. In nucleotides, the CDR3 is TGCGCCAGCAGCTTGCGAGGGGGCCCCTATAATTCACCCCTCCACTTT. It specifies CASSLRGGPYNSPLHF.

The chain combines TRBV2 with TRBJ2-1; D is perhaps TRBD2 (6 bases). This CDR3 is 15 amino acids long. The V end was cut by 3 bases, the J end by 4 bases, with 13 bases between. Germline-derived CDR1 and CDR2 are SNHLY and FYNNEI. In DNA form, the CDR3 reads TGTGCCAGCAGTGATGACGGGAGTGGATACAATGAGCAGTTCTTC. Its translation is CASSDDGSGYNEQFF.

This clone was counted a single time. The V call is TRBV5-6, the J call TRBJ2-7, with a tentative D call TRBD2 (5 bases). Germline CDR1 and CDR2: SGHDT and YYEEEE. V lost 1 base to trimming and J lost 1 base, with 12 bases between them. This CDR3 region has 15 residues. The CDR3 region has the DNA TGTGCCAGCAGCTTGAAGACTAAATTTTCCTACGAGCAGTACTTC. Protein product: CASSLKTKFSYEQYF.

The chain is built from TRBV10-3 and TRBJ2-3, with 15 bases lining up with TRBD2. CDR1 and CDR2 from the germline V gene are ENHRY and SYGVKD. V lost 6 bases, J lost 0 bases, and 4 bases stayed unmatched. The length of the CDR3 is 17 residues. The CDR3 DNA follows: TGTGCCATCAGCGGCGGGACTAGCGGGGGGAGCACAGATACGCAGTATTTT. It yields the protein CAISGGTSGGSTDTQYF.

The gene calls are TRBV7-2 and TRBJ1-1; 7 nucleotides line up with TRBD1. J was trimmed by 3 bases and V by 3 bases; bases with no gene match: 4. CDR1 and CDR2 (germline): SGHTA, FQGNSA. CDR3 size: 14 residues. The CDR3 region is CASSLQQGDTEAFF. For the CDR3, the DNA is TGTGCCAGCAGCTTGCAGCAGGGGGACACTGAAGCTTTCTTT.

This chain links TRBV7-6 with TRBJ1-1; D might be TRBD1 (6 bases). In germline, CDR1 is SGHVS, CDR2 FNYEAQ. V was trimmed by 1 base and J by 8 bases, leaving 17 bases between them. The CDR3 covers 15 residues. The CDR3 DNA is TGTGCCAGCAGCTTAGGAGAGACCCCGGGGGGCGAAGCTTTCTTT. Amino acids: CASSLGETPGGEAFF.

The rearrangement joins TRBV11-3 to TRBJ1-3; TRBD1 aligns across 7 bases. This CDR3 has 17 amino acids. The V and J ends lost 7 bases and 0 bases, in that order; junction bases with no gene match: 12. CDR1 SGHNT and CDR2 YENEEA come from the germline V gene. CDR3 loop: CASTLFRGSSSGNTIYF. CDR3 bases: TGTGCCAGCACGCTTTTCAGGGGGTCGAGCTCTGGAAACACCATATATTTT.

A single count supports this clone. The genes are TRBV24-1 and TRBJ1-5; TRBD1 matches at 8 bases. The CDR3 consists of 15 residues. The V segment lost 3 bases and the J segment 2 bases; nucleotides outside the gene matches: 2. Germline V gives CDR1 KGHDR, CDR2 SFDVKD. For the CDR3, the DNA is TGTGCCACCAGTGATGCGACAGGGGGCAATCAGCCCCAGCATTTT. Its translation is CATSDATGGNQPQHF.

In nucleotides, the CDR3 is TGTGCCAGCAGCTTAGCTAGCGGGAGGTCCTACGAGCAGTACTTC. Protein: CASSLASGRSYEQYF. V gene TRBV7-8 combines with J gene TRBJ2-7; 10 bases map to TRBD2. J gave up 1 base and V 0 bases, and 0 bases lay outside the gene matches. In germline, CDR1 is SGHVS, CDR2 FQNEAQ. The length of the CDR3 is 15 residues.

The rearrangement joins TRBV19 to TRBJ2-2, with TRBD1 matching over 8 bases. This CDR3 has 14 amino acids. V shed 3 bases and J 6 bases; nucleotides not matched to a gene: 3. The germline V gene has CDR1 LNHDA and CDR2 SQIVND (reference sequence). CDR3 region: CASSMYRGAGELFF. For the CDR3, the DNA is TGTGCCAGTAGTATGTACAGGGGGGCCGGGGAGCTGTTTTTT.

V usage is TRBV18 and J usage is TRBJ2-1; D gene unclear. This CDR3 region has 14 residues. V lost 0 bases and J 9 bases, leaving 12 bases between the germline ends. Germline V gene sequence: CDR1 KGHSH, CDR2 LQKENI. The CDR3 DNA reads TGTGCCAGCTCACCACCTGGCTTGTATGGTGAGCAGTTCTTC. Protein: CASSPPGLYGEQFF. Combining the CDR3 with reference TRBV18 and TRBJ2-1 gives the whole variable domain NAGVMQNPRHLVRRRGQEARLRCSPMKGHSHVYWYRQLPEEGLKFMVYLQKENIIDESGMPKERFSAEFPKEGPSILRIQQVVRGDSAAYFCASSPPGLYGEQFFGPGTRLTVL.

The V gene is TRBV7-6, the J gene TRBJ2-5; tentatively, D is TRBD1 (5 bases). V was cut by 3 bases and J by 5 bases, with 13 bases left in between. CDR3 length: 14 residues. The germline CDR1 and CDR2 sequences are SGHVS and FNYEAQ. CDR3 nucleotide sequence: TGTGCCAGCAGCTTGGGGCTATTGGGGGAGACCCAGTACTTC. Translated: CASSLGLLGETQYF. Filled out from reference TRBV7-6 and TRBJ2-5, the complete variable domain reads GAGVSQSPRYKVTKRGQDVALRCDPISGHVSLYWYRQALGQGPEFLTYFNYEAQQDKSGLPNDRFSAERPEGSISTLTIQRTEQRDSAMYRCASSLGLLGETQYFGPGTRLLVL.

The V call is TRBV6-5, the J call TRBJ1-2; tentatively, D is TRBD1 (6 bases). The germline V gene has CDR1 MNHEY and CDR2 SVGAGI. Trimming left V 8 bases short and J 3 bases short, with 13 bases between. This CDR3 is built from 13 residues. The CDR3 DNA follows: TGTGCCAGCGGGGCAGGGGAGGACTATGGCTACACCTTC. Protein: CASGAGEDYGYTF.

The chain couples TRBV3-1 (or the pseudogene TRBV3-2) to TRBJ1-1, with D unresolved. Germline CDR1 reads LGHDT; CDR2 reads YNNKEL (reference sequence). This CDR3 comprises 15 residues. The V gene lost 2 bases and the J gene lost 2 bases, with 12 bases spanning the gap. For the CDR3, the DNA is TGTGCCAGCAGCCAATGGCGGAGCATAAACACTGAAGCTTTCTTT. It yields the protein CASSQWRSINTEAFF.

The V and J genes are TRBV3-1 (or the pseudogene TRBV3-2) and TRBJ2-3; no clear D. Per the germline V gene, CDR1 is LGHDT and CDR2 is YNNKEL (reference sequence). V was clipped by 2 bases and J by 8 bases, with 8 bases between them. CDR3 length: 12 residues. The chain's CDR3 is CASSQTVGTQYF. The CDR3, as DNA: TGTGCCAGCAGCCAAACCGTGGGTACGCAGTATTTT.

The J gene is TRBJ1-2, the V gene TRBV5-1, with 8 bases matching TRBD1. Germline loops: CDR1 SGHRS, CDR2 YFSETQ. V lost 1 base to trimming and J lost 5 bases; unmatched junction nucleotides: 7. This CDR3 contains 15 residues. CDR3 sequence: CASSLFGTGIYGYTF. CDR3 in DNA: TGCGCCAGCAGCTTGTTCGGGACAGGCATTTATGGCTACACCTTC.

J is TRBJ2-7 and V is TRBV28, with TRBD1 matching over 8 bases. J was trimmed by 4 bases and V by 2 bases; bases with no gene match: 4. Germline lookup yields CDR1 MDHEN and CDR2 SYDVKM. The CDR3 loop spans 14 amino acids. The CDR3 spells CASSLGRGLYEQYF. Here the CDR3 DNA reads TGTGCCAGCAGTTTAGGCAGGGGGCTATACGAGCAGTACTTC.